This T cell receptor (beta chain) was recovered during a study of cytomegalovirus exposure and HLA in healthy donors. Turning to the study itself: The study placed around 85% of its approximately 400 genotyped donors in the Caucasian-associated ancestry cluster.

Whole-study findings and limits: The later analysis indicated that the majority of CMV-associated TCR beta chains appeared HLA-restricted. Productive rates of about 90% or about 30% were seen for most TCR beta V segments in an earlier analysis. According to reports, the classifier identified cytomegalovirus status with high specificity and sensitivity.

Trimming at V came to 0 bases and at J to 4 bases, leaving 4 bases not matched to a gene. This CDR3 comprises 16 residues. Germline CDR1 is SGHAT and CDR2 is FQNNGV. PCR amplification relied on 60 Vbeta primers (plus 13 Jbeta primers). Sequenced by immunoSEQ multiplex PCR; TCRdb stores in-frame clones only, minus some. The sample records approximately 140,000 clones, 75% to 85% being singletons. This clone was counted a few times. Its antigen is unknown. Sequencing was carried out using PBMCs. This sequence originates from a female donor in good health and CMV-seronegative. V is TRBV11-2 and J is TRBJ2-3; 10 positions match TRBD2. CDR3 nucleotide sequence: TGTGCCAGCAGCTTAGAAGCGGGAGGGTTTGCAGATACGCAGTATTTT. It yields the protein CASSLEAGGFADTQYF.